The clone carrying this T cell receptor beta chain showed up just a few times. The source of the sample is a study of T cell responses to AZD1222 COVID-19 vaccine. TCRdb's table, derived via immunoSEQ multiplex PCR, lists solely in-frame clones and lacks some. Among 120,000 to 150,000 clones, about 91% were seen once, and the ten largest hold 3% to 4%. The CDR3 has 14 amino acids. Germline CDR1 and CDR2: KGHDR and SFDVKD. The V and J ends lost 7 bases and 2 bases, in that order; junction bases with no gene match: 4. The gene calls are TRBV24-1 and TRBJ2-3; 8 positions agree with TRBD2. The sequence was obtained from an adult in good health. Specimen: peripheral blood, collected on day 0 of MenACWY control vaccination. The CDR3 DNA is TGTGCCACCAGGTCCGGGGGGGACACAGATACGCAGTATTTT. This translates into CATRSGGDTDTQYF.